The 18 T cell receptor beta chains in this list originate from one sample, sequenced in a study of shared clonotypes between healthy human individuals. Produced via immunoSEQ multiplex PCR; TCRdb's table is partial and in-frame only. The sample carries just over 2,000,000 clones, approximately 95% recorded once. Sequenced material: naive CD4+ T cells sorted from blood. Subset here: CD45RA+ positively selected. The receptors here all came from a man in his late teens or twenties in good health.

This clone came up once. The chain links TRBV2 to TRBJ2-3; D not resolved. V lost 4 bases, J lost 8 bases, and 13 bases lay in between. CDR1 SNHLY and CDR2 FYNNEI come from the germline V gene. The CDR3 is 13 amino acids. The chain's CDR3 is CASSALWTGTQYF. In nucleotides, the CDR3 is TGTGCCAGCAGTGCCCTGTGGACCGGTACGCAGTATTTT.

This chain joins TRBV19 and TRBJ2-7; 7 bases map to TRBD1. The J segment lost 2 bases and the V segment lost 6 bases, leaving 7 bases of the junction unmatched. The CDR3 totals 14 residues. Germline assignment: CDR1 LNHDA and CDR2 SQIVND (reference sequence). The CDR3 loop is CASSWDSQPYEQYF. In nucleotides, the CDR3 is TGTGCCAGTAGCTGGGACAGTCAACCCTACGAGCAGTACTTC.

For this clone: Other DNA sequences from this sample encode an identical CDR3 as well. V usage is TRBV5-1 and J usage is TRBJ2-1; no clear D gene. Germline lookup yields CDR1 SGHRS and CDR2 YFSETQ. This CDR3 has 14 residues. With 0 bases removed from V and 3 bases from J, the gap between germline ends came to 7 bases. The chain's CDR3 is CASSLGGSYNEQFF. The CDR3 coding sequence is TGCGCCAGCAGCTTGGGCGGTAGCTACAATGAGCAGTTCTTC.

A remark on this clone: The same CDR3 is also encoded by other DNA sequences in this sample. V usage is TRBV6-5 and J usage is TRBJ2-7; 8 positions agree with TRBD2. Trimming removed 11 bases from V and 0 bases from J; junction bases left unmatched: 6. The CDR3 has 13 amino acids. The germline V gene has CDR1 MNHEY and CDR2 SVGAGI. CDR3 region: CASGRGSSYEQYF. The DNA for the CDR3 is TGTGCCTCCGGGAGGGGGAGCTCCTACGAGCAGTACTTC.

The J gene is TRBJ2-1, the V gene TRBV18; 8 nucleotides line up with TRBD2. J lost 2 bases, V lost 5 bases, and 2 bases had no gene match. This CDR3 is built from 14 residues. Germline V CDR1 and CDR2: KGHSH, LQKENI. The CDR3 DNA follows: TGTGCCAGCTCATCGGGACTAGCCTACAATGAGCAGTTCTTC. It translates to CASSSGLAYNEQFF. The whole variable domain, filled in from reference TRBV18 and TRBJ2-1, reads NAGVMQNPRHLVRRRGQEARLRCSPMKGHSHVYWYRQLPEEGLKFMVYLQKENIIDESGMPKERFSAEFPKEGPSILRIQQVVRGDSAAYFCASSSGLAYNEQFFGPGTRLTVL.

The chain employs TRBV7-9 and TRBJ1-1, with unresolved D. From germline, CDR1 is SEHNR and CDR2 FQNEAQ (reference sequence). V was cut by 2 bases and J by 2 bases, with 9 bases left in between. This CDR3 is 14 amino acids long. CDR3 sequence: CASSLTLGNTEAFF. As DNA, the CDR3 is TGTGCCAGCAGCTTAACATTGGGCAACACTGAAGCTTTCTTT.

This chain joins TRBV30 and TRBJ2-2; D is perhaps TRBD2 (6 bases). V gave up 2 bases and J gave up 3 bases, with 13 bases separating them. This CDR3 spans 15 amino acids. CDR1 GTSNPN and CDR2 SVGIG come from the germline V gene (reference sequence). Here the CDR3 reads CAWSLRRGYTGELFF. Written as DNA, the CDR3 is TGTGCCTGGAGTCTTCGCCGGGGGTACACCGGGGAGCTGTTTTTT.

J is TRBJ2-3 and V is TRBV6-5; tentatively, D is TRBD2 (5 bases). Germline lookup yields CDR1 MNHEY and CDR2 SVGAGI. CDR3 length: 14 residues. Trimming pared 6 bases from V and 0 bases from J, leaving 10 bases between. The chain's CDR3 is CASRYRTSTDTQYF. The CDR3 DNA follows: TGTGCCAGCAGATACCGGACTAGCACAGATACGCAGTATTTT.

V gene TRBV10-1 combines with J gene TRBJ2-3, with no clear D. Trimming took off 2 bases at V and 1 base at J, with 10 bases between the two ends. The CDR3 spans 15 residues. CDR1 and CDR2 from the germline V gene are WNHNN and SYGVQD (reference sequence). The CDR3 is CASSEIGQGTDTQYF. As DNA, the CDR3 is TGCGCCAGCAGTGAGATAGGGCAGGGCACAGATACGCAGTATTTT.

This chain connects TRBV7-2 to TRBJ2-5; 10 bases align to TRBD2. The V gene end was trimmed by 1 base and the J gene end by 5 bases; junction bases not matched to a gene: 10. This CDR3 is built from 17 residues. Germline values: CDR1 SGHTA, CDR2 FQGNSA. In DNA, the CDR3 is TGTGCCAGCAGCTTAGGTCTAGCGGGGGCGACCGGGGAGACCCAGTACTTC. Translation gives CASSLGLAGATGETQYF.

V gene TRBV15 combines with J gene TRBJ1-3, with 9 bases fitting TRBD1. The CDR3 totals 18 residues. Trimming took 5 bases from V and 1 from J; bases not matched to a gene: 12. The V gene's germline CDR1 is LNHNV and CDR2 YYDKDF (reference sequence). The CDR3 sequence is CATSPRDRVNLSGNTIYF. The CDR3 coding sequence is TGTGCCACCAGCCCTCGGGACAGGGTAAATTTGTCTGGAAACACCATATATTTT.

The chain couples TRBV7-9 to TRBJ2-2; 9 bases line up with TRBD2. Per germline, CDR1 SEHNR and CDR2 FQNEAQ (reference sequence). CDR3 length: 17 residues. V shed 1 base and J 7 bases; nucleotides not matched to a gene: 10. CDR3 in DNA: TGTGCCAGCAGCTTAGGGTCTCAGCGGGAGGTCTACGGGGAGCTGTTTTTT. This codes for CASSLGSQREVYGELFF.

The chain joins TRBV11-2 to TRBJ1-4; D unresolved. In germline, CDR1 is SGHAT, CDR2 FQNNGV. The CDR3 is 14 amino acids. Trimming cost V 3 bases and J 4 bases, with 9 bases left between them. CDR3 protein: CASSFAGVNEKLFF. The CDR3 DNA reads as TGTGCCAGCAGCTTTGCAGGAGTTAATGAAAAACTGTTTTTT.

This clone was observed many times. The chain combines TRBV29-1 with TRBJ1-2, with 10 bases aligning to TRBD1. Germline V gene lookup returns CDR1 SQVTM and CDR2 ANQGSEA. CDR3 size: 13 residues. The ends lost 7 bases at V and 4 bases at J; junction bases unmatched: 6. CDR3 coding DNA: TGCAGCGGCGGGACAGGGGATATCTATGGCTACACCTTC. Protein sequence: CSGGTGDIYGYTF.

The V and J genes are TRBV12-5 and TRBJ2-7, with a possible D match to TRBD1 (6 bases). With 6 bases removed from V and 0 bases from J, the gap between germline ends came to 15 bases. Germline CDR1 LGHNT, CDR2 FRNRAP. This CDR3 region has 15 residues. As DNA, the CDR3 is TGTGCTAGTGGCTGGGGGCTCGACACCTCCTACGAGCAGTACTTC. Residues: CASGWGLDTSYEQYF.

The chain recombines TRBV27 with TRBJ2-7; 7 bases agree with TRBD1. This CDR3 comprises 16 residues. With 5 bases clipped from V and 6 bases from J, the junction kept 16 bases outside the gene matches. Germline CDR1 MNHEY, CDR2 SMNVEV (reference sequence). The CDR3: CASSPFLDRALTEQYF. CDR3 in DNA: TGTGCCAGCAGTCCGTTCCTCGACAGGGCACTTACCGAGCAGTACTTC.

This chain joins TRBV6-7 and TRBJ2-7; D possibly corresponds to TRBD2 (5 bases). TRBV6-7 is an ORF, with its function uncertain. The V end was cut by 9 bases, the J end by 9 bases, with 12 bases between. This CDR3 has 10 amino acids. Here the CDR3 DNA reads TGTGCCAGGGGAGAGGCGTGGCAGTACTTC. This codes for CARGEAWQYF.

V is TRBV21-1 and J is TRBJ2-1. TRBV21-1 is reported as a pseudogene. This CDR3 is 16 amino acids long. Here the CDR3 reads CASSKEVRTNGHEQFF. In DNA form, the CDR3 reads TGTGCCAGCAGCAAAGAAGTAAGGACCAATGGGCATGAGCAGTTCTTC.